One and the same sample provided the 17 T cell receptor beta chains below, sequenced in a study of T cells in Graves' hyperthyroidism and ophthalmopathy. Amplification yielded TCR beta CDR3 regions, with RNA transcripts as the source. In the first-round RT-PCR of the TCR CDR3, the HTBI primer set was used. TCRdb reprocessed the multiplex PCR reads via MiXCR and lists one record per CDR3 protein. The data show 530,000 or so distinct CDR3 sequences, 17% seen once. Sample: blood. The receptors derive from a woman aged 18-29 years with Graves' ophthalmopathy.

This clonotype was found many times. The V gene is TRBV20-1, the J gene TRBJ1-2, with 7 nucleotides matching TRBD1. Germline assignment: CDR1 DFQATT and CDR2 SNEGSKA (reference sequence). This CDR3 region has 12 residues. V was clipped by 1 base and J by 13 bases; unmatched bases: 9. The DNA of the CDR3 is TGCAGTGCTAGAGGCAGACAGGGCTTGTCCACCTTC. This gives the protein CSARGRQGLSTF.

A few counts support this clonotype. The rearrangement links TRBV10-3 to TRBJ2-5; 11 nucleotides match TRBD2. This CDR3 region has 18 residues. The J segment lost 9 bases and the V segment lost 6 bases, leaving 21 bases of the junction unmatched. From germline, CDR1 is ENHRY and CDR2 SYGVKD. The CDR3 reads CAISDRTILAGDLPAQYF. CDR3 in DNA: TGTGCCATCAGCGATCGAACTATACTAGCGGGGGACCTCCCGGCCCAGTACTTC.

This clonotype was seen a handful of times. This CDR3 reads CASSPEGTSGIVTDTQYF. CDR3 in DNA: TGTGCCAGCAGCCCCGAGGGTACTAGCGGGATAGTCACAGATACGCAGTATTTT. This chain uses TRBV9 with TRBJ2-3; 10 bases match TRBD2. The CDR3 covers 18 residues. V was clipped by 4 bases and J by 2 bases; unmatched bases: 13. Germline CDR1 SGDLS, CDR2 YYNGEE. Full variable domain (outside the CDR3, taken from reference TRBV9 and TRBJ2-3): DSGVTQTPKHLITATGQRVTLRCSPRSGDLSVYWYQQSLDQGLQFLIQYYNGEERAKGNILERFSAQQFPDLHSELNLSSLELGDSALYFCASSPEGTSGIVTDTQYFGPGTRLTVL.

In regard to this clonotype: Being one base from a much bigger clone, this may be a read error. V is TRBV6-5 and J is TRBJ2-5; TRBD1 matches 7 bases. The CDR3 contains 13 residues. The germline V gene has CDR1 MNHEY and CDR2 SVGAGI. V was pared by 4 bases and J by 5 bases, with 4 bases of the junction left unmatched. For the CDR3, the DNA is TGTGCCAGCAGTTGCACGGACAGGGAGACCCAGTACTTC. It is translated as CASSCTDRETQYF.

This clonotype was picked up many times. The chain's CDR3 is CASSPWGTVADNEQFF. Written as DNA, the CDR3 is TGTGCCAGCAGCCCCTGGGGCACCGTGGCAGACAATGAGCAGTTCTTC. The gene calls are TRBV7-2 and TRBJ2-1, with D possibly TRBD1 on 5 matching bases. The V end lost 5 bases, the J end lost 5 bases, and 19 bases lay between the germline ends. The CDR3 covers 16 residues. Germline V gene data show CDR1 as SGHTA and CDR2 as FQGNSA.

The chain combines TRBV15 with TRBJ2-7, with a tentative D call TRBD2 (6 bases). Per germline, CDR1 LNHNV and CDR2 YYDKDF (reference sequence). The CDR3 is 14 amino acids. The germline V and J ends were trimmed by 5 bases and 0 bases, with 11 bases remaining between them. The CDR3 sequence is CATSSRESSYEQYF. CDR3 coding DNA: TGTGCCACCAGCTCCCGGGAGAGCTCCTACGAGCAGTACTTC.

The genes are TRBV11-2 and TRBJ2-5, with a possible D match to TRBD1 (6 bases). CDR1 and CDR2 (germline): SGHAT, FQNNGV. CDR3 length equals 17 residues. The V end lost 4 bases, the J end lost 0 bases, and 18 bases lay between the germline ends. CDR3 coding DNA: TGTGCCAGCAGCTCACCCCAGGTGCGACAGGACCAAGAGACCCAGTACTTC. Translated: CASSSPQVRQDQETQYF.

This clonotype was counted at least ten times. V usage is TRBV5-1 and J usage is TRBJ1-2; a weak D match, TRBD1 (5 bases). This CDR3 comprises 13 residues. Per germline, CDR1 SGHRS and CDR2 YFSETQ. The V end lost 1 base, the J end lost 3 bases, and 7 bases lay between the germline ends. The CDR3 coding sequence is TGCGCCAGCAGCTTGTCGGGGGACTATGGCTACACCTTC. Translating it yields CASSLSGDYGYTF.

The chain joins TRBV20-1 to TRBJ2-3, with unresolved D. V lost 3 bases, J lost 5 bases, and 12 bases lay in between. In germline, CDR1 is DFQATT, CDR2 SNEGSKA (reference sequence). The CDR3 has 13 residues. CDR3 DNA sequence: TGCAGTGCTAGTGGGTTTTCTGTAGATACGCAGTATTTT. This codes for CSASGFSVDTQYF.

The rearrangement joins TRBV29-1 to TRBJ1-2; no firm D call. Germline CDR1 reads SQVTM; CDR2 reads ANQGSEA. The germline V and J ends were trimmed by 6 bases and 2 bases, with 16 bases remaining between them. This CDR3 spans 14 amino acids. CDR3 loop: CSVDTTGANYGYTF. The DNA of the CDR3 is TGCAGCGTCGATACGACGGGCGCCAACTATGGCTACACCTTC.

V usage is TRBV28 and J usage is TRBJ2-7; 9 nucleotides match TRBD1. CDR1 and CDR2 from the germline V gene are MDHEN and SYDVKM. The V segment lost 9 bases and the J segment 6 bases; nucleotides outside the gene matches: 15. The CDR3 is made up of 15 amino acids. DNA of the CDR3: TGTGCCAGTTCCCAACAGGGACAGGGAGTACTCGAGCAGTACTTC. Residues: CASSQQGQGVLEQYF.

A remark on this clonotype: A junction end diverges from the germline sequence, so it may reflect a read error. The chain uses TRBV11-3 and TRBJ2-1, with a tentative D call TRBD1 (5 bases). Germline values: CDR1 SGHNT, CDR2 YENEEA. This CDR3 has 13 residues. DNA for the CDR3: TGTGCCAGCAGCCCCTCTAGGGGTCATGAGCGGTTCTTC. Its protein product is CASSPSRGHERFF.

Ten or more counts support this clonotype. This sequence joins TRBV20-1 and TRBJ2-1; D might be TRBD1 (5 bases). Germline-derived CDR1 and CDR2 are DFQATT and SNEGSKA (reference sequence). This CDR3 contains 14 residues. The V end was cut by 0 bases, the J end by 8 bases, with 14 bases between. CDR3: CSAREAGLRDEQFF. In DNA form, the CDR3 reads TGCAGTGCTAGAGAGGCAGGGCTTAGAGATGAGCAGTTCTTC.

This clonotype has at least ten counts. V gene TRBV12-3 or TRBV12-4 combines with J gene TRBJ1-6; a weak D match, TRBD1 (5 bases). V dropped 5 bases and J dropped 8 bases, with 13 bases sitting between them. The length of the CDR3 is 14 residues. In nucleotides, the CDR3 is TGTGCCAGCAGTCACGGGGGAACTGATTCACCCCTCCACTTT. Its translation is CASSHGGTDSPLHF.

This clonotype occurred a few times. The chain couples TRBV30 to TRBJ2-4; no clear D. Germline values: CDR1 GTSNPN, CDR2 SVGIG (reference sequence). The CDR3 totals 15 residues. V lost 1 base and J lost 0, with 10 bases in between. The CDR3 nucleotides are TGTGCCTGGAGTGGGGGTCCCGTAGCCAAAAACATTCAGTACTTC. This encodes CAWSGGPVAKNIQYF.

This clonotype was counted only a few times. This chain uses TRBV5-5 with TRBJ1-3; 8 bases are a match to TRBD1. Trimming at V came to 4 bases and at J to 0 bases, leaving 6 bases not matched to a gene. Looked up from germline, CDR1 is SGHKS and CDR2 is YYEKEE (reference sequence). The CDR3 covers 16 residues. The CDR3 region is CASSRDRKISGNTIYF. The CDR3 bases are TGTGCCAGCAGCCGGGACAGGAAAATCTCTGGAAACACCATATATTTT.

This clonotype has a handful of counts. The rearrangement links TRBV9 to TRBJ1-1, with 7 bases matching TRBD1. In germline, CDR1 is SGDLS, CDR2 YYNGEE. Trimming cost V 4 bases and J 4 bases; bases outside gene matches: 13. The CDR3 length is 16 residues. CDR3 sequence reads: CASSPRGQTPGTEAFF. As DNA, the CDR3 is TGTGCCAGCAGCCCCAGGGGACAGACGCCAGGCACTGAAGCTTTCTTT.